A selection of T cell receptor beta chains follows, all from one sample in a study of beta chain features in type 1 diabetes. Method: immunoSEQ multiplex PCR; TCRdb's copy keeps in-frame clones and lacks some. The sample yields approximately 250,000 clones, roughly a quarter seen once. The sequencing sample was made of naive CD4+ T cells from blood. The origin of the receptors is a woman aged 25 to 39 with type 1 diabetes. CDR3s include the opening cysteine and the closing phenylalanine or tryptophan. D genes are given only for firm matches. The size entry is marked missing in some rows and otherwise reads once, few, many or a size class.

DNA	CDR3	size	D	J	V
TGTGCCAGCAGGCCCTTCCTAGCGGGAGGGTACGAGCAGTACTTC	CASRPFLAGGYEQYF	-	TRBD2	TRBJ2-7	TRBV6-5
TGTGCCAGAGGGGGACCAGCAAAGTTC	CARGGPAKF	-	-	TRBJ2-7	TRBV2
TGTGCCAGCAAGAGAGCCCAAGAGACCCAGTACTTC	CASKRAQETQYF	few	-	TRBJ2-5	TRBV6-5
TGTGCCAGCAGCGTAGATCTCGGCACAGATACGCAGTATTTT	CASSVDLGTDTQYF	-	-	TRBJ2-3	TRBV9
TGTGCCAGCAGCGTTGACAGGGTTGGCACCGGGGAGCTGTTTTTT	CASSVDRVGTGELFF	-	TRBD1	TRBJ2-2	TRBV9
TGTGCCTGGAGGACTGGGGGAGGGGAGCAGTACTTC	CAWRTGGGEQYF	few	TRBD2	TRBJ2-7	TRBV30
TGCAGCGTTGAGACAGAAGAGACCCAGTACTTC	CSVETEETQYF	few	-	TRBJ2-5	TRBV29-1
TGTGCCAGCAGCTTCCGGGACAGGGTCAATGAGCAGTTCTTC	CASSFRDRVNEQFF	few	TRBD1	TRBJ2-1	TRBV11-3
TGCGCCAGCAGCTACCCACTAGCGGGAGGGAATGAGCAGTTCTTC	CASSYPLAGGNEQFF	few	TRBD2	TRBJ2-1	TRBV4-1
TGTGCCAGCAGCGTAGGCGGCTCTGGCACAGATACGCAGTATTTT	CASSVGGSGTDTQYF	-	-	TRBJ2-3	TRBV9
TGTGCCAGCACAAGGGTGGGACTAGCATCAGATACGCAGTATTTT	CASTRVGLASDTQYF	-	TRBD2	TRBJ2-3	TRBV6-5
TGTGCCAGCAGCCTGGTGGGACAGGGTAACTATGGCTACACCTTC	CASSLVGQGNYGYTF	-	TRBD1	TRBJ1-2	TRBV28
TGTGCCAGCAGCCCACAGGCGTCCACAGATACGCAGTATTTT	CASSPQASTDTQYF	few	-	TRBJ2-3	TRBV7-9
TGTGCCAGCAGCTTAATGGGCGTGAGCACTGAAGCTTTCTTT	CASSLMGVSTEAFF	-	-	TRBJ1-1	TRBV7-9
TGTGCCTGGAGTCTCCCGACAGGGAGTGGTGGCTACACCTTC	CAWSLPTGSGGYTF	-	TRBD1	TRBJ1-2	TRBV30
TGTGCCAGCAGCTCGACTTTTAATACCTACGAGCAGTACTTC	CASSSTFNTYEQYF	-	-	TRBJ2-7	TRBV11-2
TGCGCCAGCAGCACGGACAGAATGAACACTGAAGCTTTCTTT	CASSTDRMNTEAFF	few	-	TRBJ1-1	TRBV5-1
TGCAGCGTTTCACAGGGGGCAGACTATGGCTACACCTTC	CSVSQGADYGYTF	-	TRBD1	TRBJ1-2	TRBV29-1
TGTGCCTGGAGCAAGACAGGGGTCACTGAAGCTTTCTTT	CAWSKTGVTEAFF	few	TRBD1	TRBJ1-1	TRBV30
TGCGCCAGCAGCCATGCGATAGCGGGAGGCGGGGATGAGCAGTTCTTC	CASSHAIAGGGDEQFF	few	TRBD2	TRBJ2-1	TRBV4-1
TGTGCCAGCAGCGTAGAAGCTTACTCTGGAAACACCATATATTTT	CASSVEAYSGNTIYF	-	-	TRBJ1-3	TRBV9
TGTGCCAGCAGTTTTCCCGGTGAGAACACTGAAGCTTTCTTT	CASSFPGENTEAFF	-	-	TRBJ1-1	TRBV27
TGTGCCAGCAGGGGACTAGACGTTGGGAATGAGCAGTTCTTC	CASRGLDVGNEQFF	few	TRBD2	TRBJ2-1	TRBV28
TGTGCCAGCAGTTTACTCCCAGGGGTCTACGAGCAGTACTTC	CASSLLPGVYEQYF	few	-	TRBJ2-7	TRBV28
TGCGCCAGCAGCGTGACAGGGGGCCTAGATACGCAGTATTTT	CASSVTGGLDTQYF	-	TRBD1	TRBJ2-3	TRBV9
TGCAGCGTTGAAGGACAGTACTATGGCTACACCTTC	CSVEGQYYGYTF	few	-	TRBJ1-2	TRBV29-1
TGCGCCAGCAGCCCAACCACCTATAGCGGGAGGGCCGGAGAGACCCAGTACTTC	CASSPTTYSGRAGETQYF	few	TRBD2	TRBJ2-5	TRBV4-1
TGCGCCAGCAGCCTTAGTAGGACAGGGACATATAGCAATCAGCCCCAGCATTTT	CASSLSRTGTYSNQPQHF	-	TRBD1	TRBJ1-5	TRBV4-1